The following is a T cell receptor beta chain sequence with its context. As yet, its antigen is unknown. This entry is derived from a study of T cells in localized non-small cell lung cancer. Regarding the study as a whole: The appearance of a median approximately 57 of the top 100 tumor clones was seen in adjacent lung. Uninvolved adjacent lung showed the highest T cell clonality, exceeding tumor. Longer survival (overall) was linked to higher T cell density in blood.

After removal of 5 bases from V and 0 bases from J, the junction contained 7 bases not matched to a gene. The CDR3 has 15 residues. The germline gives CDR1 SSHAT, CDR2 FNYEAQ (reference sequence). Method: immunoSEQ multiplex PCR; TCRdb's copy keeps in-frame clones and lacks some. The table records 70,000 to 95,000 clones, approximately 90% of them present only once. This chain uses TRBV7-7 with TRBJ2-7; TRBD2 matches 7 bases. The clonotype was recovered from a woman aged 40 to 75 with stage II squamous cell lung carcinoma. Source: PBMCs, taken before any cancer treatment. CDR3 sequence (DNA): TGTGCCAGCAGCCAAGAGCGGGGACCCTCCTACGAGCAGTACTTC. It translates to CASSQERGPSYEQYF.